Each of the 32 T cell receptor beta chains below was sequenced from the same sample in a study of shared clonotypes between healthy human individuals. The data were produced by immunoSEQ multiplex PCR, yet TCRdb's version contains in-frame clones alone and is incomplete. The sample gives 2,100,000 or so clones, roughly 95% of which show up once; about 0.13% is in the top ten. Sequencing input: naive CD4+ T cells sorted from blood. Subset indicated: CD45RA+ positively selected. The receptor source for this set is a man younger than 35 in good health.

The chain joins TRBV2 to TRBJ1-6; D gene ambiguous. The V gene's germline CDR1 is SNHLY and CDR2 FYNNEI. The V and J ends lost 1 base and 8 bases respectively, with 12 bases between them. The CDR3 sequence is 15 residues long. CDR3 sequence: CASSEDRMRDSPLHF. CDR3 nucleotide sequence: TGTGCCAGCAGTGAAGACAGAATGAGGGATTCACCCCTCCACTTT.

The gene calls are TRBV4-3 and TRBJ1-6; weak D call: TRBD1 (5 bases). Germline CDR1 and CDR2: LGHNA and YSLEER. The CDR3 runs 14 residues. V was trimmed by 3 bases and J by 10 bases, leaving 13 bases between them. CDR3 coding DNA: TGCGCCAGCAGCCAGGGGGTAGCCCAATCACCCCTCCACTTT. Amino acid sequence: CASSQGVAQSPLHF.

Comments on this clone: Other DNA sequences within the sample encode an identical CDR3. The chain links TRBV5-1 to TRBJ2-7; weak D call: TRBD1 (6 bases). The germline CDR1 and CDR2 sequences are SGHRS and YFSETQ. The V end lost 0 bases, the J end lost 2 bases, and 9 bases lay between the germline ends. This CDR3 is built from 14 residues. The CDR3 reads CASSLASGAYEQYF. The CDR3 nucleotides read TGCGCCAGCAGCTTGGCTTCAGGGGCCTACGAGCAGTACTTC.

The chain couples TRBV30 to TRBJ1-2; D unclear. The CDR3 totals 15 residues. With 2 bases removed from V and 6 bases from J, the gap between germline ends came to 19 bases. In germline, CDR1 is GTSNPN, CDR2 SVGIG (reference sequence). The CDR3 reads CAWSTVLLGTDGYTF. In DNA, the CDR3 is TGTGCCTGGAGTACGGTCTTGCTGGGAACGGATGGCTACACCTTC.

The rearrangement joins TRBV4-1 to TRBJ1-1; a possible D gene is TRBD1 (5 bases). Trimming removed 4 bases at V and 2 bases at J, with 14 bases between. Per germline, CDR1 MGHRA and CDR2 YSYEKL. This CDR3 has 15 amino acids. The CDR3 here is CASSRLTDPNTEAFF. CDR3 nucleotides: TGCGCCAGCAGCCGTTTGACAGACCCAAACACTGAAGCTTTCTTT.

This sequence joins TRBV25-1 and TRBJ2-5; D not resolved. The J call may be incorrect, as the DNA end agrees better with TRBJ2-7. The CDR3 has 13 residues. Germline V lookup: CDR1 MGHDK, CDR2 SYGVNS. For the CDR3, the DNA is TGTGCCAGCAGTGAGGCCCGACTGCACGAGCAGTACTTC. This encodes CASSEARLHEQYF.

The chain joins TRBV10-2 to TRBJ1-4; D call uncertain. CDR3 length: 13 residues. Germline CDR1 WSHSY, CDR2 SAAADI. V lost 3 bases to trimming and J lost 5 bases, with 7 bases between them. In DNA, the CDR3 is TGCGCCAGCAGTGATTACTTGAATGAAAAACTGTTTTTT. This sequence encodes CASSDYLNEKLFF.

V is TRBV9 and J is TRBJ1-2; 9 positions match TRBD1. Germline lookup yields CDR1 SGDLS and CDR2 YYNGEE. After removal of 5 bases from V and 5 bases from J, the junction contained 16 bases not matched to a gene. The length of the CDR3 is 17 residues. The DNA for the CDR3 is TGTGCCAGCAGAGCCGGGACAGGGCGATCCGTTTTTTATGGCTACACCTTC. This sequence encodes CASRAGTGRSVFYGYTF.

CDR3: CASSGLLGDRGRTGELFF. The CDR3 DNA sequence: TGTGCCAGCAGTGGACTACTTGGGGACAGGGGACGTACCGGGGAGCTGTTTTTT. V usage is TRBV6-1 and J usage is TRBJ2-2; 10 nucleotides match TRBD1. The CDR3 is made up of 18 amino acids. Per the germline V gene, CDR1 is MNHNS and CDR2 is SASEGT. Trimming cost V 4 bases and J 5 bases; bases outside gene matches: 13.

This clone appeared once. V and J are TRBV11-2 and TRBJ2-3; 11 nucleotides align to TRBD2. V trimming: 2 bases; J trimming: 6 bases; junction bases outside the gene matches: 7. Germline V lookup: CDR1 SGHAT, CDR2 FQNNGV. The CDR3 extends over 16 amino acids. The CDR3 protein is CASSLRTSGSGDTQYF. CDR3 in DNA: TGTGCCAGCAGCTTAAGAACTAGCGGGAGTGGCGATACGCAGTATTTT.

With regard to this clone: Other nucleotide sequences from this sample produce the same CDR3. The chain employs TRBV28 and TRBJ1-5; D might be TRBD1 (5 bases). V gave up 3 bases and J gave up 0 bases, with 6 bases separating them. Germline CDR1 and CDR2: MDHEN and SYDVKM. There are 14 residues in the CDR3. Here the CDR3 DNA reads TGTGCCAGCAGTTTGGGGGTTAGCAATCAGCCCCAGCATTTT. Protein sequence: CASSLGVSNQPQHF.

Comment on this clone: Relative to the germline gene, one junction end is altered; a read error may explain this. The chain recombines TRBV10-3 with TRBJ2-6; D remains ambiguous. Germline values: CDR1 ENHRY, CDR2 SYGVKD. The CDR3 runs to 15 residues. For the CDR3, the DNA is TGTGCCACCAGTAGTACTCCCTCTGGGGCCAACGTCCTGACTTTC. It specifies CATSSTPSGANVLTF.

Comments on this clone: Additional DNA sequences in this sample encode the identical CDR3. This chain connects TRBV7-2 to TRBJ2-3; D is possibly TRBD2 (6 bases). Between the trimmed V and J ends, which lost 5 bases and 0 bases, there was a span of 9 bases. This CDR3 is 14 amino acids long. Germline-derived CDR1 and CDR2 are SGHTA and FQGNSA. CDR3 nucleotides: TGTGCCAGCAGCGGGCGGGACAGCACAGATACGCAGTATTTT. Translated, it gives CASSGRDSTDTQYF.

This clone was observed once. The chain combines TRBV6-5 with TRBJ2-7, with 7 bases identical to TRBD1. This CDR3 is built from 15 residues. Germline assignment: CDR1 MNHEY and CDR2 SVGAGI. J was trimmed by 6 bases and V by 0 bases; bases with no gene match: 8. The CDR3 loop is CASSYSAGGLSEQYF. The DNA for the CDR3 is TGTGCCAGCAGTTACTCGGCAGGGGGTTTGAGCGAGCAGTACTTC.

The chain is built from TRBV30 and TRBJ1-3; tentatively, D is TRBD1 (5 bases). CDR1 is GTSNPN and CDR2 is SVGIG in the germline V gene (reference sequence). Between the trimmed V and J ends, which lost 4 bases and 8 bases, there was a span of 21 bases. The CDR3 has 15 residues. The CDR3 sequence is CAWNYGGVLGDTIYF. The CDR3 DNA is TGTGCCTGGAATTATGGGGGTGTCTTGGGAGACACCATATATTTT.

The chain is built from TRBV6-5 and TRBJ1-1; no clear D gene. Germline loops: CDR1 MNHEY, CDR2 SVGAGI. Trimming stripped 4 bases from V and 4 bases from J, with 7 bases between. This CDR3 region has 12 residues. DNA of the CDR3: TGTGCCAGCAGTTCCATCGGCACTGAAGCTTTCTTT. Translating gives CASSSIGTEAFF.

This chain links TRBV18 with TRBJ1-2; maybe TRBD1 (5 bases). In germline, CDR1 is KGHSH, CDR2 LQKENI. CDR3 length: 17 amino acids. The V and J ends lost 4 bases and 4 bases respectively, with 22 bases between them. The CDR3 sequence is CASSLRDGGAEIYGYTF. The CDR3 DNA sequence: TGTGCCAGCTCACTTCGGGACGGCGGGGCGGAAATCTATGGCTACACCTTC.

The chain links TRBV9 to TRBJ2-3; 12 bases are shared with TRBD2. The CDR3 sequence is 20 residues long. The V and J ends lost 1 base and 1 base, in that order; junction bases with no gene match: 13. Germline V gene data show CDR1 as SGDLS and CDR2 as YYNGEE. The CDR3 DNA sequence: TGTGCCAGCAGCGTATCCGTCCTAGCGGGAGGGGGGCCTGGCACAGATACGCAGTATTTT. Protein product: CASSVSVLAGGGPGTDTQYF.

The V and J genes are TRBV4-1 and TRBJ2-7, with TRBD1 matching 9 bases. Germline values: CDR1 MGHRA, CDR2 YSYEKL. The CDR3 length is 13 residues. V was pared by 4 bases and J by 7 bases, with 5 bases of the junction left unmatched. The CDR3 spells CASSPRDRVEQYF. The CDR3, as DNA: TGCGCCAGCAGCCCCCGGGACAGGGTAGAGCAGTACTTC.

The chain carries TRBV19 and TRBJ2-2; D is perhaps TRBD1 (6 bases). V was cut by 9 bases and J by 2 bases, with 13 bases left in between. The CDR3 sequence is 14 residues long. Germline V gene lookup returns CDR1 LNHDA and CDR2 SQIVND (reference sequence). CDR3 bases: TGTGCCAGCGGACAGTCTGGAAACACCGGGGAGCTGTTTTTT. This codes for CASGQSGNTGELFF.

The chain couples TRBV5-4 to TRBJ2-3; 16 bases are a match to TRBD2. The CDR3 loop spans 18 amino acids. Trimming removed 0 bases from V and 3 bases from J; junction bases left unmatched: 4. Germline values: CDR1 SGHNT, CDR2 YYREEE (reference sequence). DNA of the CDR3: TGTGCCAGCAGCTTGGCCGGGACTAGCGGGAGGGCGACAGATACGCAGTATTTT. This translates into CASSLAGTSGRATDTQYF.

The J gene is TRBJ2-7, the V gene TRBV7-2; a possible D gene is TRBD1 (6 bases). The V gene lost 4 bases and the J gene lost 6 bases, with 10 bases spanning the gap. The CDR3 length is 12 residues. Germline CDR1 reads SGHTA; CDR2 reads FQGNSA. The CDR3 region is CASSSQGGEQYF. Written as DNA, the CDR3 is TGTGCCAGCAGCTCCCAAGGGGGCGAGCAGTACTTC.

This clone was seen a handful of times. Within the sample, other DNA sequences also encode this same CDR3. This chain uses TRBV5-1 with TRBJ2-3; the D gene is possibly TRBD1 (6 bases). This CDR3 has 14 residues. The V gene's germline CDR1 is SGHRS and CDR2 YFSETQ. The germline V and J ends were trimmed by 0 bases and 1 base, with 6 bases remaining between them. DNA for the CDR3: TGCGCCAGCAGCTTGGGGACAGGCACAGATACGCAGTATTTT. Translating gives CASSLGTGTDTQYF. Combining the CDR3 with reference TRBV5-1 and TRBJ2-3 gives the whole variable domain KAGVTQTPRYLIKTRGQQVTLSCSPISGHRSVSWYQQTPGQGLQFLFEYFSETQRNKGNFPGRFSGRQFSNSRSEMNVSTLELGDSALYLCASSLGTGTDTQYFGPGTRLTVL.

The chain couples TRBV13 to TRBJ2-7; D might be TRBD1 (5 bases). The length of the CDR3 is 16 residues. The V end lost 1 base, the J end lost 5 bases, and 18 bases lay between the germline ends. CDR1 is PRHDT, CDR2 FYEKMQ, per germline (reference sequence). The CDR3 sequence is CASSLALGEVVNEQYF. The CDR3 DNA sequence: TGTGCCAGCAGCTTAGCGCTAGGGGAAGTAGTTAACGAGCAGTACTTC. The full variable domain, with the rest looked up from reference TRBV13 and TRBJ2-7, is AAGVIQSPRHLIKEKRETATLKCYPIPRHDTVYWYQQGPGQDPQFLISFYEKMQSDKGSIPDRFSAQQFSDYHSELNMSSLELGDSALYFCASSLALGEVVNEQYFGPGTRLTVT.

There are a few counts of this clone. The CDR3 DNA follows: TGTGCCAGCAGCTCGTTGACAGGGAATAGCAATCAGCCCCAGCATTTT. Protein: CASSSLTGNSNQPQHF. The chain employs TRBV7-6 and TRBJ1-5; TRBD1 matches 7 bases. Germline values: CDR1 SGHVS, CDR2 FNYEAQ. After removal of 4 bases from V and 0 bases from J, the junction contained 6 bases not matched to a gene. The length of the CDR3 is 16 residues.

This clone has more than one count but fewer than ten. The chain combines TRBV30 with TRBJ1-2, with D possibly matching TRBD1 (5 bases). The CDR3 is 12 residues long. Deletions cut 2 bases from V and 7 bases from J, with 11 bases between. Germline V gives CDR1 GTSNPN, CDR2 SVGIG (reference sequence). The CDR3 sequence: CAWSWQGGGYTF. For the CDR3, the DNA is TGTGCCTGGAGTTGGCAGGGTGGTGGCTACACCTTC.

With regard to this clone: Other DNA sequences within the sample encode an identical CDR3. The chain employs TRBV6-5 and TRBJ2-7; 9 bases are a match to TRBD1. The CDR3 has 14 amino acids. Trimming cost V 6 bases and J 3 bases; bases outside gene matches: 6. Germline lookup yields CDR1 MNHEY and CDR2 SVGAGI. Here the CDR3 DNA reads TGTGCCAGCAGGGCCCCGGGACAGGGCTACGAGCAGTACTTC. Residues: CASRAPGQGYEQYF.

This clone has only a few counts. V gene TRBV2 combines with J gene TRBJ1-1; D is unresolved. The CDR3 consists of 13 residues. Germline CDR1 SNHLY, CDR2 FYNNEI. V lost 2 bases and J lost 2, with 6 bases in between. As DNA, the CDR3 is TGTGCCAGCAGTGAATTAGCTAACACTGAAGCTTTCTTT. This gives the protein CASSELANTEAFF.

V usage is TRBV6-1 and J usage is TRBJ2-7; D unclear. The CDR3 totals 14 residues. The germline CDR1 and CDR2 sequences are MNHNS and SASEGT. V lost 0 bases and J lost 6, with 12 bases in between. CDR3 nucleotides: TGTGCCAGCAGTGAAGCGCTTCGAGTCTCCGAGCAGTACTTC. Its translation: CASSEALRVSEQYF.

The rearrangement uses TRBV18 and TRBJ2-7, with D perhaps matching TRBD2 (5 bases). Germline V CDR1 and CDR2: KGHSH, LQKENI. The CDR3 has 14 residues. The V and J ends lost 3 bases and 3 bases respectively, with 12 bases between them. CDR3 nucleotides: TGTGCCAGCTCACCGGTCCGGGGTTTCTACGAGCAGTACTTC. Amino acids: CASSPVRGFYEQYF.

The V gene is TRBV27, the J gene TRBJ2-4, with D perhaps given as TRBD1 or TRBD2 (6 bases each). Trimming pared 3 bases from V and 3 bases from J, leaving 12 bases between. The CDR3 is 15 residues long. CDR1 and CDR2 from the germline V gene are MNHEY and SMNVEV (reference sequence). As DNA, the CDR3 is TGTGCCAGCAGTTTGGGGGGCCGGTACAAAAACATTCAGTACTTC. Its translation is CASSLGGRYKNIQYF.

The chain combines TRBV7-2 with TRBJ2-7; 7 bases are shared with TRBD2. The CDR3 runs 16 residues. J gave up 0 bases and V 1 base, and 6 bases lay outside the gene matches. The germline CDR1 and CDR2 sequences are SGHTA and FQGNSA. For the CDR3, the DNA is TGTGCCAGCAGCTTAGGTGGCCTAGCGGTCTCCTACGAGCAGTACTTC. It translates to CASSLGGLAVSYEQYF.